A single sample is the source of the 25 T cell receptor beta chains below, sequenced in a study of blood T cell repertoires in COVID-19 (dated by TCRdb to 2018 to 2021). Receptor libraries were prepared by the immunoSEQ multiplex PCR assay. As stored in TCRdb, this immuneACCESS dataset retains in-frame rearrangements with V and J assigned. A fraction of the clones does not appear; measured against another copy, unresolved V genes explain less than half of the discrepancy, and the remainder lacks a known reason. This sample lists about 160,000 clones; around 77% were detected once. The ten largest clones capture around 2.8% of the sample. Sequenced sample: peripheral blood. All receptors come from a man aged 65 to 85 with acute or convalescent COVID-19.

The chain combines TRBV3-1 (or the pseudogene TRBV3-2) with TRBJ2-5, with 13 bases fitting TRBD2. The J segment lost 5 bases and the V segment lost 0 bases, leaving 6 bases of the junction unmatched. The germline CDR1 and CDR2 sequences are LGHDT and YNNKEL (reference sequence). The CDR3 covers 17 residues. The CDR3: CASSQDTSGRGEETQYF. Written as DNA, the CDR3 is TGTGCCAGCAGCCAAGATACTAGCGGGAGGGGAGAGGAGACCCAGTACTTC.

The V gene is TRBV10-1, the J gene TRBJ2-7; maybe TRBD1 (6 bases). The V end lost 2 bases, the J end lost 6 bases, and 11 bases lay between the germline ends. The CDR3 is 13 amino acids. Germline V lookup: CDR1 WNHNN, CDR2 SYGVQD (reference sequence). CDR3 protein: CASSENRVGEQYF. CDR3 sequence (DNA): TGCGCCAGCAGTGAGAACAGGGTCGGCGAGCAGTACTTC.

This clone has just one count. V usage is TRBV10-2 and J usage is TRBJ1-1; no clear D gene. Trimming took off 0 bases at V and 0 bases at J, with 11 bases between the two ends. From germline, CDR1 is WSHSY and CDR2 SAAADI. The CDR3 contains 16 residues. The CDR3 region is CASSESSGRMNTEAFF. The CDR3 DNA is TGCGCCAGCAGTGAGTCGTCTGGCCGCATGAACACTGAAGCTTTCTTT.

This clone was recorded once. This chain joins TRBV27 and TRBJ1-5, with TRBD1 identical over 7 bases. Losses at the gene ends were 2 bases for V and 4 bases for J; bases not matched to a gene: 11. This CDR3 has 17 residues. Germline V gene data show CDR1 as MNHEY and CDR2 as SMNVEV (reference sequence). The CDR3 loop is CASSLRGGFGANQPQHF. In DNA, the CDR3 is TGTGCCAGCAGTTTACGAGGGGGCTTCGGGGCAAATCAGCCCCAGCATTTT.

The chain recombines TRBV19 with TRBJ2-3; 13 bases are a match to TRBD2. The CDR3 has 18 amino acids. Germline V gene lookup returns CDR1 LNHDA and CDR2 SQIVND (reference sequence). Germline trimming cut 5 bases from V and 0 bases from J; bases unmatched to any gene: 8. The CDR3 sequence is CASSLQGTSGDSTDTQYF. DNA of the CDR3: TGTGCCAGTAGTCTCCAAGGGACTAGCGGGGATAGCACAGATACGCAGTATTTT.

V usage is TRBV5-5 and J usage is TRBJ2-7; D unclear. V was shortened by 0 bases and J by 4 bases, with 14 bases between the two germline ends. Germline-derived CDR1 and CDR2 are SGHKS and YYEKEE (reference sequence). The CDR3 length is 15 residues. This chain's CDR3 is CASSLAFGFDYEQYF. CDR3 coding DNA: TGTGCCAGCAGCTTGGCCTTCGGGTTTGATTACGAGCAGTACTTC.

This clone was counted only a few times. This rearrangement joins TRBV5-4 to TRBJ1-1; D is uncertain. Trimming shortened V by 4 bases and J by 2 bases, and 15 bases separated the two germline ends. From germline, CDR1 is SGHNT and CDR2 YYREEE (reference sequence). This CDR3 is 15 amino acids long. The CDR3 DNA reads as TGTGCCAGCAGCCCGCGGAGGACGGATAACACTGAAGCTTTCTTT. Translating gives CASSPRRTDNTEAFF. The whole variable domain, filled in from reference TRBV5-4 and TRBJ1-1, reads ETGVTQSPTHLIKTRGQQVTLRCSSQSGHNTVSWYQQALGQGPQFIFQYYREEENGRGNFPPRFSGLQFPNYSSELNVNALELDDSALYLCASSPRRTDNTEAFFGQGTRLTVV.

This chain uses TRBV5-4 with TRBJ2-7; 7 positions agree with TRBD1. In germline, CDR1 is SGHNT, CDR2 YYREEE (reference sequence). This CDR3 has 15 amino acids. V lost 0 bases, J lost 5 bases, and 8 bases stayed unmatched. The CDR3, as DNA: TGTGCCAGCAGCTTGGTCGGCAGGGGGATCGACGAGCAGTACTTC. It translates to CASSLVGRGIDEQYF.

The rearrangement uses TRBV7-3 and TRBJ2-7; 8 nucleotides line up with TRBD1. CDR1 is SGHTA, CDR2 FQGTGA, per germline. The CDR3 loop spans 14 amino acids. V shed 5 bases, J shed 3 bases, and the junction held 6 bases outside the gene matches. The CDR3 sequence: CASSPGGSDYEQYF. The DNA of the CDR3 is TGTGCCAGCAGCCCAGGGGGCTCAGACTACGAGCAGTACTTC. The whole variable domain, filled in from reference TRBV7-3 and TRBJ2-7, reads GAGVSQTPSNKVTEKGKYVELRCDPISGHTALYWYRQSLGQGPEFLIYFQGTGAADDSGLPNDRFFAVRPEGSVSTLKIQRTERGDSAVYLCASSPGGSDYEQYFGPGTRLTVT.

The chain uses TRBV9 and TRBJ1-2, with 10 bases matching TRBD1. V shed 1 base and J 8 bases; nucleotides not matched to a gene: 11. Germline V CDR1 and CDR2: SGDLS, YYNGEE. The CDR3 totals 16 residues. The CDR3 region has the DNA TGTGCCAGCAGCGTATTCGATCGGACAGGGGGAGGAGGCTACACCTTC. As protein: CASSVFDRTGGGGYTF.

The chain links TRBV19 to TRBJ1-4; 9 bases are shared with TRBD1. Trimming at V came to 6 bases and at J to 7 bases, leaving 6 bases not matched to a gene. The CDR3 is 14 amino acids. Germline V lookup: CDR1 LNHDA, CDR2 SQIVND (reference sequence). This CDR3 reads CASSDRGTGEKLFF. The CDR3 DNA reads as TGTGCCAGTAGCGACAGGGGGACTGGTGAAAAACTGTTTTTT.

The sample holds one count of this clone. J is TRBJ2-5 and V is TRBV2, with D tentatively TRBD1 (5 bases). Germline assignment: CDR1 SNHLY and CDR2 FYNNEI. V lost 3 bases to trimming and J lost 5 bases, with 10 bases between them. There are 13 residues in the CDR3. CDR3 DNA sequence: TGTGCCAGCAGTGAGGGGCAGAGGGAGACCCAGTACTTC. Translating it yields CASSEGQRETQYF.

As DNA, the CDR3 is TGTGCCAGCAGTGTAACTAACTCTGGAAACACCATATATTTT. The encoded protein is CASSVTNSGNTIYF. The chain recombines TRBV28 with TRBJ1-3; D ambiguous. Germline V gene sequence: CDR1 MDHEN, CDR2 SYDVKM. CDR3 length: 14 residues. V lost 5 bases and J 0 bases, leaving 8 bases between the germline ends.

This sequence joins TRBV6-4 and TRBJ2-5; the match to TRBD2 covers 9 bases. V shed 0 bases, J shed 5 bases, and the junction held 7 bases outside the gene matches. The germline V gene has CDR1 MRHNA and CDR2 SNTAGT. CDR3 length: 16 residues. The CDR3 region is CASSDSAGGLTETQYF. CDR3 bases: TGTGCCAGCAGTGACTCTGCGGGGGGGCTTACGGAGACCCAGTACTTC.

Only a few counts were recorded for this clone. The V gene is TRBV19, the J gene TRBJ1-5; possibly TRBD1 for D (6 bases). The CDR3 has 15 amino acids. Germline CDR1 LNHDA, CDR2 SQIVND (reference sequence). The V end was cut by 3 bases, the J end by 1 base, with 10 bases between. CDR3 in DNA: TGTGCCAGTAGTATTGGGGGCTTGAGCAATCAGCCCCAGCATTTT. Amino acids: CASSIGGLSNQPQHF.

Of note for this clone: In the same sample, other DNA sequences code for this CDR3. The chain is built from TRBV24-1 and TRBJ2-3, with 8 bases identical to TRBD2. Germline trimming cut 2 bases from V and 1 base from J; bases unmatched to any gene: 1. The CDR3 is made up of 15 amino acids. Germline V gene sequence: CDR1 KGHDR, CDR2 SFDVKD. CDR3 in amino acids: CATSDSGLGTDTQYF. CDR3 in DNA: TGTGCCACCAGTGATTCGGGACTAGGCACAGATACGCAGTATTTT.

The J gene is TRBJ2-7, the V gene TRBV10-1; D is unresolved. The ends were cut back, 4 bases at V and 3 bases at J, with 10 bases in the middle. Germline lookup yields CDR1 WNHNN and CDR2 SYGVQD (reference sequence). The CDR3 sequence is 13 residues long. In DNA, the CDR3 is TGCGCCAGCAGTGCCTACAGCTTCTACGAGCAGTACTTC. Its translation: CASSAYSFYEQYF.

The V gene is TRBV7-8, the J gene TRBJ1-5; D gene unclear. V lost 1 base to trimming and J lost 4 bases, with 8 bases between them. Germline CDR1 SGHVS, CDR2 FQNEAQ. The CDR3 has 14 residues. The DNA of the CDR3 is TGTGCCAGCAGCTTAGTATTCGGGAATCAGCCCCAGCATTTT. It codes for CASSLVFGNQPQHF.

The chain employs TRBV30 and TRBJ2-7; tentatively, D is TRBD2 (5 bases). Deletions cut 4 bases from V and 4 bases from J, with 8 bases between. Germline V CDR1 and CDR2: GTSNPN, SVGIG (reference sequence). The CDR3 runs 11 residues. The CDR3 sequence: CAWTTGYEQYF. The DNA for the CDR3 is TGTGCCTGGACAACGGGGTACGAGCAGTACTTC.

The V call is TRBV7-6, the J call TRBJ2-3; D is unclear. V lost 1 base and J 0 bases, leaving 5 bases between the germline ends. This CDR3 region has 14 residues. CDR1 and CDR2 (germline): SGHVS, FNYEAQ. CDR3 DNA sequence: TGTGCCAGCAGCTTAGGGCCTAGCACAGATACGCAGTATTTT. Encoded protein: CASSLGPSTDTQYF. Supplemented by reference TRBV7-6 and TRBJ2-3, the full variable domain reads GAGVSQSPRYKVTKRGQDVALRCDPISGHVSLYWYRQALGQGPEFLTYFNYEAQQDKSGLPNDRFSAERPEGSISTLTIQRTEQRDSAMYRCASSLGPSTDTQYFGPGTRLTVL.

CDR3 nucleotides: TGCGCCAGCAGCACGGGGACAGGGGGTACAGATACGCAGTATTTT. It specifies CASSTGTGGTDTQYF. V gene TRBV5-1 combines with J gene TRBJ2-3; the match to TRBD1 covers 11 bases. The V gene's germline CDR1 is SGHRS and CDR2 YFSETQ. The CDR3 extends over 15 amino acids. V lost 4 bases, J lost 3 bases, and 4 bases stayed unmatched.

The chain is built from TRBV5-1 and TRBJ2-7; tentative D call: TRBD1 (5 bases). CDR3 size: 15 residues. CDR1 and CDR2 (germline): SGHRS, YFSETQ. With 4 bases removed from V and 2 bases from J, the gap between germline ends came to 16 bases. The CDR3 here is CASSPGAGLPYEQYF. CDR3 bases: TGCGCCAGCAGCCCTGGGGCAGGGTTACCCTACGAGCAGTACTTC.

CDR3 sequence reads: CASSEPGRGQPQHF. The CDR3 nucleotides are TGTGCCAGCAGTGAACCCGGCAGGGGTCAGCCCCAGCATTTT. The V and J genes are TRBV25-1 and TRBJ1-5, with a tentative D call TRBD1 (6 bases). Between the trimmed V and J ends, which lost 2 bases and 6 bases, there was a span of 11 bases. The CDR3 has 14 residues. The germline CDR1 and CDR2 sequences are MGHDK and SYGVNS.

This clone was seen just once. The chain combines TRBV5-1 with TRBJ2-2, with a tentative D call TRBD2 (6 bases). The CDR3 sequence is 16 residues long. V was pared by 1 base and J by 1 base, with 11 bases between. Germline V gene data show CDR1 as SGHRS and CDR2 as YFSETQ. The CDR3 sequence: CASSLSLAENTGELFF. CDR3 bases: TGCGCCAGCAGCTTGAGTTTAGCGGAGAACACCGGGGAGCTGTTTTTT.

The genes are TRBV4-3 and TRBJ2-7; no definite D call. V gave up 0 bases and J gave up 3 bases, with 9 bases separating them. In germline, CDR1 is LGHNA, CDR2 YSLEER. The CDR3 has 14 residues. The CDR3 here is CASSQDVGYYEQYF. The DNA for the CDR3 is TGCGCCAGCAGCCAAGATGTCGGGTACTACGAGCAGTACTTC.